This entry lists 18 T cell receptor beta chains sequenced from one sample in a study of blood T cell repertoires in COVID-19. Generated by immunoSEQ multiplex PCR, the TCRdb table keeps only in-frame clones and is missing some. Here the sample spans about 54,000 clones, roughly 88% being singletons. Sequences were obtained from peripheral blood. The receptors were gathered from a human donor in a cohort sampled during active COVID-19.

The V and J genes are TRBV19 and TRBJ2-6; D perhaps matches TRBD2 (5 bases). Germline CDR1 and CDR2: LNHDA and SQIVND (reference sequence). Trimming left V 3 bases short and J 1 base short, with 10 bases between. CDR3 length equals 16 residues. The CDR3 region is CASSIGGVSGANVLTF. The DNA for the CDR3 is TGTGCCAGTAGTATCGGAGGCGTGTCTGGGGCCAACGTCCTGACTTTC.

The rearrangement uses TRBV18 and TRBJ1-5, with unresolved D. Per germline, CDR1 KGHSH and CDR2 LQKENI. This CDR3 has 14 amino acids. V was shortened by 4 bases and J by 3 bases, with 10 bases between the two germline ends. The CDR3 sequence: CASSRGYPNQPQHF. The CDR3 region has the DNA TGTGCCAGCTCACGAGGGTACCCCAATCAGCCCCAGCATTTT.

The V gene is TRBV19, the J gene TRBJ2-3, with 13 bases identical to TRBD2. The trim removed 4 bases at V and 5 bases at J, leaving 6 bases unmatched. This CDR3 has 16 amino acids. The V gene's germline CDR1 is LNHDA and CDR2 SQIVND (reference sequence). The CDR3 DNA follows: TGTGCCAGTAGTACCGGACTAGCGGGAGCGGGAGATACGCAGTATTTT. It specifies CASSTGLAGAGDTQYF.

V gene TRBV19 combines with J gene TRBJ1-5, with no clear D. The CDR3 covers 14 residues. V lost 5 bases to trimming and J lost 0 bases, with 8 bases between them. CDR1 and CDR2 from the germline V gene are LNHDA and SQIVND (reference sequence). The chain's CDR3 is CASSPNYSNQPQHF. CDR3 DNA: TGTGCCAGTAGTCCAAACTATAGCAATCAGCCCCAGCATTTT.

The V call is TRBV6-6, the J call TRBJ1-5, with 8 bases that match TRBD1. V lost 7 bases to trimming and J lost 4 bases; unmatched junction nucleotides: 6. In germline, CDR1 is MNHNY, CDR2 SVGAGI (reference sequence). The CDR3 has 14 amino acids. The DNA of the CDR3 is TGTGCCAGCACCCGAGGACAGGGTAATCAGCCCCAGCATTTT. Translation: CASTRGQGNQPQHF.

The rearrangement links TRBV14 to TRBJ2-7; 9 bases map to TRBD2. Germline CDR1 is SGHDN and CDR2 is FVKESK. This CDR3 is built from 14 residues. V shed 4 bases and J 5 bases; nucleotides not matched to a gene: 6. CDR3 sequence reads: CASSRLASGNEQYF. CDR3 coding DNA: TGTGCCAGCAGCCGGTTGGCTAGCGGGAACGAGCAGTACTTC.

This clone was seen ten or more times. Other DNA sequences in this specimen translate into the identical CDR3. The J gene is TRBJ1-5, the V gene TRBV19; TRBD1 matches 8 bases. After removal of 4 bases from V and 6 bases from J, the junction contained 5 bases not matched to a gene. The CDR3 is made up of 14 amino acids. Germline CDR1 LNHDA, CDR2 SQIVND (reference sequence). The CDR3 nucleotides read TGTGCCAGTAGTAGACAGGGGCTCGGTCAGCCCCAGCATTTT. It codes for CASSRQGLGQPQHF.

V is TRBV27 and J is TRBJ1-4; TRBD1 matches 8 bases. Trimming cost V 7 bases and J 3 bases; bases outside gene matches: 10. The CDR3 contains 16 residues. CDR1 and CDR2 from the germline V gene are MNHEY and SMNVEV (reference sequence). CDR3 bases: TGTGCCAGCAAAGTTGCAGGGGGCGCTTCTAATGAAAAACTGTTTTTT. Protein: CASKVAGGASNEKLFF.

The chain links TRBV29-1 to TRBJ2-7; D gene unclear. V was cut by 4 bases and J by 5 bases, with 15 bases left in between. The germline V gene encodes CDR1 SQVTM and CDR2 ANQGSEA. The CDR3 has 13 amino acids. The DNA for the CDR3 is TGCAGCGTTGCGGCGGCAGCGTTCGACGAGCAGTACTTC. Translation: CSVAAAAFDEQYF.

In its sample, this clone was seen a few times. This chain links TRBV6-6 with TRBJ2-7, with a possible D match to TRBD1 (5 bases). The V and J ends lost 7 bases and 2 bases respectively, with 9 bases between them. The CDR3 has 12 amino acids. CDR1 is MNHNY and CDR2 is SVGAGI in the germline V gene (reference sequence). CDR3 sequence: CASKGETYEQYF. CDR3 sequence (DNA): TGTGCCAGCAAAGGGGAAACCTACGAGCAGTACTTC.

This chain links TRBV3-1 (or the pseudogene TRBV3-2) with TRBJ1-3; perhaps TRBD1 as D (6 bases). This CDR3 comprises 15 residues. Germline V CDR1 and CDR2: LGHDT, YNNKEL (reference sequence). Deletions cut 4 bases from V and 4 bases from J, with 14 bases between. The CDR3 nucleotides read TGTGCCAGCAGCCTACTACAGGGTTCCGGAAACACCATATATTTT. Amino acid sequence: CASSLLQGSGNTIYF.

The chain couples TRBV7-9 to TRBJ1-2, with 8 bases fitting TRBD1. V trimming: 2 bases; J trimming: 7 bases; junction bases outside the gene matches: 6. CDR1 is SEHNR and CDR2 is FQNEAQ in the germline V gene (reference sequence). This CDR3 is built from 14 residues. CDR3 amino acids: CASSLQGARGGYTF. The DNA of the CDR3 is TGTGCCAGCAGCTTACAGGGGGCTAGAGGTGGCTACACCTTC.

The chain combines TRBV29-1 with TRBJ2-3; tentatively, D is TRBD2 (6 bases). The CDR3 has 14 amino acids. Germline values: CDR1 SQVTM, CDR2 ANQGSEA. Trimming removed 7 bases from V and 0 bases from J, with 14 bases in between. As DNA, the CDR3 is TGCAGCGCCAAATCCGGGGGTAGCACAGATACGCAGTATTTT. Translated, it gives CSAKSGGSTDTQYF.

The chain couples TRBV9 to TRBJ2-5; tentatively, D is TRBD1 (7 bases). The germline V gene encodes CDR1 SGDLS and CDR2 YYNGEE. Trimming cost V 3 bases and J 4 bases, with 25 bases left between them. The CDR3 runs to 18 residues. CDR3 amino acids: CASSAQVGGGAFPETQYF. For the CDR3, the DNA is TGTGCCAGCAGCGCACAAGTCGGAGGGGGCGCGTTCCCAGAGACCCAGTACTTC.

The CDR3 bases are TGTGCCAGTAGTATATCAAGACAGGGGGCTGAAGCTTTCTTT. Translated, it gives CASSISRQGAEAFF. The chain recombines TRBV19 with TRBJ1-1, with 9 nucleotides matching TRBD1. The CDR3 totals 14 residues. Trimming took 2 bases from V and 6 from J; bases not matched to a gene: 4. The germline V gene encodes CDR1 LNHDA and CDR2 SQIVND (reference sequence).

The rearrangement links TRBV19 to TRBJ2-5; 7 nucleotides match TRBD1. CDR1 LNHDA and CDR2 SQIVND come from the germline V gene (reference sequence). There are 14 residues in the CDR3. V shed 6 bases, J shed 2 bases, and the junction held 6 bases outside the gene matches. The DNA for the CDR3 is TGTGCCAGTAGCCGGGGACAGATGCAAGAGACCCAGTACTTC. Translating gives CASSRGQMQETQYF. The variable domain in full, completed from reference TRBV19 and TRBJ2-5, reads DGGITQSPKYLFRKEGQNVTLSCEQNLNHDAMYWYRQDPGQGLRLIYYSQIVNDFQKGDIAEGYSVSREKKESFPLTVTSAQKNPTAFYLCASSRGQMQETQYFGPGTRLLVL.

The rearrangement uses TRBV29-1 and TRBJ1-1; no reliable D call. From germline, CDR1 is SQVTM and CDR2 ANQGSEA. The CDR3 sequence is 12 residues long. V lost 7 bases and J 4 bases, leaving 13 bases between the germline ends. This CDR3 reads CSAAGSFTEAFF. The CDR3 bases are TGCAGCGCTGCGGGGAGCTTCACTGAAGCTTTCTTT. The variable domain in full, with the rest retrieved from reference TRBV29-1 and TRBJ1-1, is SAVISQKPSRDICQRGTSLTIQCQVDSQVTMMFWYRQQPGQSLTLIATANQGSEATYESGFVIDKFPISRPNLTFSTLTVSNMSPEDSSIYLCSAAGSFTEAFFGQGTRLTVV.

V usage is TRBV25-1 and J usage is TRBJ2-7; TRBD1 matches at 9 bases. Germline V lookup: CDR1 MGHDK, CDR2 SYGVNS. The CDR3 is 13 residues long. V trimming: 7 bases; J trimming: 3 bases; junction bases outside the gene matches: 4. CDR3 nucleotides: TGTGCCAGCACAACGGGACAGGGCTACGAGCAGTACTTC. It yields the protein CASTTGQGYEQYF.